This T cell receptor (beta chain) was obtained from a study of blood T cell repertoires in COVID-19. In the study overall: Acute and convalescent COVID-19 specimens originated in the United States, Italy and Spain. T cells, B-cell-depleted T cells, or PBMCs provided the cDNA or gDNA that served as material.

Under the authors' procedure: By means of reference gene primer amplification, nucleated cell counts were estimated. Sequenced by immunoSEQ multiplex PCR; TCRdb stores in-frame clones only, minus some. That table furnishes V, J and clone size, whereas the DNA furnished D and trimming. Among 130,000 or so clones listed, roughly two thirds were seen once. Looked up from germline, CDR1 is LNHDA and CDR2 is SQIVND (reference sequence). The CDR3 consists of 16 residues. The junction had 10 bases not matched to a gene; V was cut back by 7 bases and J by 0 bases. The TCR was taken from a woman in her seventies with acute or convalescent COVID-19. The chain combines TRBV19 with TRBJ1-2; 8 bases are shared with TRBD1. Sequenced material: peripheral blood. The CDR3 nucleotides read TGTGCCAGTACTGACAGGGGCTCCCCTACTAACTATGGCTACACCTTC. Encoded protein: CASTDRGSPTNYGYTF.